This is a list of T cell receptor beta chains from one sample in a study of cytomegalovirus exposure and HLA in healthy donors. TCRdb's table, derived via immunoSEQ multiplex PCR, lists solely in-frame clones and lacks some. The sample includes around 150,000 clones, 87% of them seen just once. Sequencing was done on a sample of PBMCs. These TCRs come from a woman under 40 in good health and CMV-seronegative. The conserved cysteine and the conserved F or W are not part of the CDR3 here. The D gene is left open where the match is weak. For some rows the clone size is stated as once, few or many, or as a class when expanded; others skip it.

V	J	size	D	CDR3
TRBV4-1	TRBJ2-1	few	TRBD1	ASSSRQGDYNEQF
TRBV29-1	TRBJ1-2	-	TRBD1	SGAQGAYGYT
TRBV28	TRBJ1-4	-	-	ASSRGGKLF
TRBV28	TRBJ2-5	-	TRBD2	ASSDGLAGGWETQY
TRBV4-3	TRBJ1-5	-	-	ASSPTGLGNQPQH
TRBV15	TRBJ1-4	-	-	ATSRHTGLGEKLF
TRBV18	TRBJ1-2	-	-	ASSPGGNYGYT
TRBV19	TRBJ1-2	-	TRBD1	ASSTLTGGHYGYT
TRBV5-1	TRBJ2-3	-	TRBD2	ASSQGLAGGSTDTQY
TRBV19	TRBJ2-3	few	-	ASSIVSGGDTQY
TRBV29-1	TRBJ2-2	-	-	SGGNTGELF
TRBV5-1	TRBJ2-3	-	-	ASSPLKRGQTDTQY
TRBV29-1	TRBJ2-6	-	TRBD1	SVEEGTGGRRVLT
TRBV2	TRBJ1-1	few	-	ASSARGTEAF
TRBV6-6	TRBJ2-7	-	TRBD1	ASSKDRGGYEQY
TRBV6-1	TRBJ1-1	-	TRBD1	ASSATGQARFWTEAF
TRBV6-5	TRBJ1-4	-	TRBD1	ASSYSTGLGEKLF
TRBV9	TRBJ2-1	-	TRBD2	ASSVPSDSSGGHNEQF
TRBV10-3	TRBJ2-3	-	-	AIRSSADTQY
TRBV27	-	-	TRBD1	ASSPTPGQFGYEQY
TRBV2	TRBJ2-5	-	TRBD2	ASSWTRDETQY
TRBV6-5	TRBJ2-7	once	-	ASPRDFETYEQY
TRBV9	TRBJ2-7	-	TRBD2	ASSRTSGRQYEQY
TRBV6-5	TRBJ1-1	-	TRBD1	ASSRQGPNTEAF
TRBV7-9	TRBJ2-1	-	-	ASRTDIDQF
TRBV19	TRBJ2-1	-	TRBD2	ASSMGPDSGGANEQF
TRBV6-1	TRBJ1-6	-	-	ASNPTVSYNSPLH
TRBV12-5	TRBJ2-2	-	TRBD1	ASHRQGVGTGELF
TRBV2	TRBJ2-2	-	TRBD2	ASRWSGTSGNTGELF
TRBV5-1	TRBJ1-2	-	TRBD1	ASRSGTEVLIDGYT
TRBV28	TRBJ1-1	few	-	ASSLRDPWFTEAF
TRBV25-1	TRBJ1-1	-	-	ASSMRVGLDTEAF
TRBV10-2	TRBJ2-7	-	-	ASSDPPSYEQY
TRBV7-9	TRBJ2-7	-	TRBD1	ASSARTGGERYKSYEQY
TRBV7-8	TRBJ2-1	-	TRBD2	ASSLQVFSGRSYNEQF
TRBV4-3	TRBJ1-2	-	TRBD1	ASSQETGGGYGYT
TRBV6-5	TRBJ1-2	-	-	ASTQTRGLGGYT
TRBV2	TRBJ2-5	-	TRBD2	ASSFGTIWETQY
TRBV2	TRBJ1-1	-	TRBD1	ASSRSGGRTEAF
TRBV16	TRBJ2-7	-	TRBD2	ASSQGSGSSSYEQY
TRBV27	TRBJ2-7	-	-	ASSTGPPTYEQY
TRBV15	-	-	-	ATSRGGGGESYEQY
TRBV27	TRBJ1-6	-	TRBD1	ASSQQGVRDSPLH
TRBV10-2	TRBJ1-1	-	-	ASTDGGVNTEAF
TRBV19	TRBJ1-5	-	TRBD1	ASRDRGSNQPQH
TRBV7-9	TRBJ1-2	-	-	ASSLGQGPYGYT
TRBV4-1	TRBJ1-6	-	-	ASSQDRTVNSPLH
TRBV5-1	TRBJ2-5	-	TRBD2	ASSLELAGGQETQY
TRBV5-5	TRBJ1-4	-	-	ASSFGRGRSEKLF
TRBV27	TRBJ2-7	-	-	ASSETGYEQY
TRBV5-1	TRBJ1-2	-	-	ASSPSGSNYGYT
TRBV5-5	TRBJ2-2	once	TRBD1	ASSAKNQGTGGVYAGELF
TRBV6-1	TRBJ2-3	-	TRBD2	ASRGGSSGRDTQY
TRBV7-8	TRBJ1-5	once	TRBD1	ASSPEQGAWSNQPQH
TRBV11-2	TRBJ1-4	-	TRBD1	ASSNRQGLGKLF